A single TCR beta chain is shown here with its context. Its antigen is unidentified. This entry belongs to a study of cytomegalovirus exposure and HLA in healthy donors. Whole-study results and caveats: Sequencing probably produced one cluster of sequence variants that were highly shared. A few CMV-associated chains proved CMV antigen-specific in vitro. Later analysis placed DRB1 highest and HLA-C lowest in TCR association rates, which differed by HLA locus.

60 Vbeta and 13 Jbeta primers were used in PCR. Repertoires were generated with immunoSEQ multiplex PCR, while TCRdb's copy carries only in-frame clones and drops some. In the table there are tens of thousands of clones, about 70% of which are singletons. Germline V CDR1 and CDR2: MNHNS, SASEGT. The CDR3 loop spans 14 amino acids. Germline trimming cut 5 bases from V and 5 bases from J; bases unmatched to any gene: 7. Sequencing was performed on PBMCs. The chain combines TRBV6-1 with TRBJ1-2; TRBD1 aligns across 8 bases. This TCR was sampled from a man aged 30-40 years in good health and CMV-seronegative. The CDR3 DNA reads TGTGCCAGCAGTCCAGGACAGGGTCGGTATGGCTACACCTTC. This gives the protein CASSPGQGRYGYTF.